This passage covers 32 T cell receptor beta chains from one sample sequenced in a study of shared clonotypes between healthy human individuals. TCRdb's table, derived via immunoSEQ multiplex PCR, lists solely in-frame clones and lacks some. The sample shows 2 million to 2.5 million clones, approximately 93% of them seen only once. Sequencing input: naive CD4+ T cells from PBMCs. Subset described: CD45RA+ positively selected. These receptors came from a man aged 18 to 29 in good health. Some clones in this sample may be carry-over from other donors' samples.

The rearrangement uses TRBV5-1 and TRBJ2-2; D possibly matches TRBD1 or TRBD2 (5 bases each). Germline V gene data show CDR1 as SGHRS and CDR2 as YFSETQ. V lost 4 bases and J lost 6, with 16 bases in between. CDR3 length: 15 amino acids. CDR3 sequence reads: CASSQHWDGAGELFF. For the CDR3, the DNA is TGCGCCAGCAGCCAACATTGGGACGGAGCCGGGGAGCTGTTTTTT. Drawing the rest from reference TRBV5-1 and TRBJ2-2, the complete variable domain is KAGVTQTPRYLIKTRGQQVTLSCSPISGHRSVSWYQQTPGQGLQFLFEYFSETQRNKGNFPGRFSGRQFSNSRSEMNVSTLELGDSALYLCASSQHWDGAGELFFGEGSRLTVL.

The chain couples TRBV6-5 to TRBJ2-1; TRBD2 is a possible D gene (5 bases). CDR3 size: 15 residues. Germline-derived CDR1 and CDR2 are MNHEY and SVGAGI. The ends were cut back, 5 bases at V and 3 bases at J, with 14 bases in the middle. CDR3 amino acids: CASSRASSLYNEQFF. The DNA of the CDR3 is TGTGCCAGCAGTCGGGCTAGCAGCCTCTACAATGAGCAGTTCTTC.

In regard to this clone: This CDR3 is also generated by other DNA sequences in the sample. The chain has TRBV5-1 and TRBJ2-7, with 11 bases lining up with TRBD1. The CDR3 length is 15 residues. With V trimmed by 4 bases and J by 3 bases, 6 bases remained unmatched. Germline V gene lookup returns CDR1 SGHRS and CDR2 YFSETQ. The CDR3 bases are TGCGCCAGCAGCCCCGGGACAGGGGGTATCTACGAGCAGTACTTC. Protein sequence: CASSPGTGGIYEQYF.

The chain uses TRBV9 and TRBJ1-4, with 7 bases that match TRBD1. With 4 bases clipped from V and 7 bases from J, the junction kept 10 bases outside the gene matches. Germline V CDR1 and CDR2: SGDLS, YYNGEE. The CDR3 spans 15 residues. The CDR3 DNA reads as TGTGCCAGCAGCCCGGCGGCAGGGGGGGCTGAAAAACTGTTTTTT. Encoded protein: CASSPAAGGAEKLFF.

The V and J genes are TRBV12-2 and TRBJ1-3; no DNA check was done on the table's D call, TRBD1. TRBV12-2 constitutes a pseudogene. CDR3 length equals 18 residues. The CDR3 nucleotides are TGTGCAAGTCGCTTAGCGTGTCACCGGGACAGGGGTGGAAACACCATATATTTT. It is translated as CASRLACHRDRGGNTIYF.

This clone showed up just a few times. The V call is TRBV6-5, the J call TRBJ1-4; D is unresolved. Germline V lookup: CDR1 MNHEY, CDR2 SVGAGI. Trimming took 4 bases from V and 8 from J, leaving 11 bases between them. The CDR3 extends over 13 amino acids. This CDR3 is CASSLLTREKLFF. CDR3 DNA: TGTGCCAGCAGTTTACTGACTCGGGAAAAACTGTTTTTT.

The V gene is TRBV19, the J gene TRBJ2-7; 10 bases are shared with TRBD1. The V gene's germline CDR1 is LNHDA and CDR2 SQIVND (reference sequence). The CDR3 has 16 residues. V lost 5 bases and J lost 7; bases outside the gene matches: 14. Here the CDR3 reads CASSVLTGGPPGEQYF. CDR3 nucleotide sequence: TGTGCCAGTAGTGTGTTGACAGGGGGCCCGCCTGGGGAGCAGTACTTC.

The chain has TRBV27 and TRBJ2-2; tentatively, D is TRBD1 (6 bases). Germline-derived CDR1 and CDR2 are MNHEY and SMNVEV (reference sequence). This CDR3 spans 12 amino acids. Trimming left V 7 bases short and J 5 bases short, with 8 bases between. The CDR3 is CASNRGTGELFF. CDR3 DNA sequence: TGTGCCAGCAATAGGGGGACCGGGGAGCTGTTTTTT.

The V and J genes are TRBV9 and TRBJ1-5; D is ambiguous. Deletions cut 4 bases from V and 6 bases from J, with 11 bases between. The CDR3 extends over 13 amino acids. Germline CDR1 SGDLS, CDR2 YYNGEE. In DNA form, the CDR3 reads TGTGCCAGCAGCTTCTCTGAGGGTCAGCCCCAGCATTTT. Amino acid sequence: CASSFSEGQPQHF.

The chain uses TRBV5-4 and TRBJ1-4, with 8 positions matching TRBD1. Germline V lookup: CDR1 SGHNT, CDR2 YYREEE (reference sequence). V gave up 3 bases and J gave up 8 bases; unmatched junction bases: 9. CDR3 length: 15 residues. The chain's CDR3 is CASSSSTGVNEKLFF. The CDR3 coding sequence is TGTGCCAGCAGCTCGTCGACAGGGGTTAACGAAAAACTGTTTTTT.

This clone was counted once. The CDR3 region has the DNA TGTGCCAGCAGCCCTTCGCAGACTAGCGGGAGTCGAGAGACCCAGTACTTC. Encoded protein: CASSPSQTSGSRETQYF. V is TRBV7-9 and J is TRBJ2-5, with 12 nucleotides matching TRBD2. Germline loops: CDR1 SEHNR, CDR2 FQNEAQ (reference sequence). V lost 5 bases to trimming and J lost 4 bases; unmatched junction nucleotides: 11. CDR3 size: 17 residues.

The chain combines TRBV9 with TRBJ2-1; 12 nucleotides align to TRBD2. With 4 bases clipped from V and 7 bases from J, the junction kept 9 bases outside the gene matches. This CDR3 spans 16 amino acids. CDR1 and CDR2 (germline): SGDLS, YYNGEE. This chain's CDR3 is CASSPRTSGVRNEQFF. In DNA, the CDR3 is TGTGCCAGCAGCCCTCGGACTAGCGGGGTACGAAATGAGCAGTTCTTC. Full variable domain (missing parts from reference TRBV9 and TRBJ2-1): DSGVTQTPKHLITATGQRVTLRCSPRSGDLSVYWYQQSLDQGLQFLIQYYNGEERAKGNILERFSAQQFPDLHSELNLSSLELGDSALYFCASSPRTSGVRNEQFFGPGTRLTVL.

The chain is built from TRBV28 and TRBJ1-2; 8 bases are a match to TRBD1. The ends lost 2 bases at V and 8 bases at J; junction bases unmatched: 7. The germline gives CDR1 MDHEN, CDR2 SYDVKM. The CDR3 length is 14 residues. The CDR3 here is CASSLHTGGFGYTF. CDR3 nucleotides: TGTGCCAGCAGTTTACATACAGGGGGGTTCGGCTACACCTTC.

The V call is TRBV5-4, the J call TRBJ2-3; 7 bases agree with TRBD2. This CDR3 contains 16 residues. Trimming took 4 bases from V and 3 from J; bases not matched to a gene: 11. The germline CDR1 and CDR2 sequences are SGHNT and YYREEE (reference sequence). CDR3 loop: CASSITRGSGTDTQYF. CDR3 nucleotides: TGTGCCAGCAGCATCACTCGCGGGAGTGGGACAGATACGCAGTATTTT. Supplemented by reference TRBV5-4 and TRBJ2-3, the full variable domain reads ETGVTQSPTHLIKTRGQQVTLRCSSQSGHNTVSWYQQALGQGPQFIFQYYREEENGRGNFPPRFSGLQFPNYSSELNVNALELDDSALYLCASSITRGSGTDTQYFGPGTRLTVL.

The chain links TRBV30 to TRBJ2-5; D may be TRBD1 (6 bases). V was trimmed by 1 base and J by 2 bases, leaving 17 bases between them. CDR3 length: 16 amino acids. Per germline, CDR1 GTSNPN and CDR2 SVGIG (reference sequence). CDR3 sequence reads: CAWSGGRSDGQETQYF. The CDR3 bases are TGTGCCTGGAGTGGGGGGCGGTCCGACGGTCAAGAGACCCAGTACTTC.

This chain joins TRBV28 and TRBJ2-7; 8 nucleotides line up with TRBD2. V gave up 5 bases and J gave up 0 bases; unmatched junction bases: 18. Germline V lookup: CDR1 MDHEN, CDR2 SYDVKM. The CDR3 extends over 19 amino acids. CDR3 region: CASSPPRLALLLSSYEQYF. As DNA, the CDR3 is TGTGCCAGCAGTCCCCCTCGACTAGCGCTATTACTTAGCTCCTACGAGCAGTACTTC. The full variable domain, completed using reference TRBV28 and TRBJ2-7, is DVKVTQSSRYLVKRTGEKVFLECVQDMDHENMFWYRQDPGLGLRLIYFSYDVKMKEKGDIPEGYSVSREKKERFSLILESASTNQTSMYLCASSPPRLALLLSSYEQYFGPGTRLTVT.

The chain combines TRBV29-1 with TRBJ2-5, with D perhaps being TRBD1 or TRBD2 (5 bases each). V was shortened by 4 bases and J by 5 bases, with 14 bases between the two germline ends. This CDR3 comprises 13 residues. Per the germline V gene, CDR1 is SQVTM and CDR2 is ANQGSEA. CDR3 nucleotides: TGCAGCGTTGGGGGACGGTCCCTGGAGACCCAGTACTTC. Translation: CSVGGRSLETQYF.

The rearrangement links TRBV29-1 to TRBJ2-5, with D possibly called TRBD1 or TRBD2 (6 bases each). The germline CDR1 and CDR2 sequences are SQVTM and ANQGSEA. V lost 4 bases and J 5 bases, leaving 14 bases between the germline ends. The CDR3 sequence is 13 residues long. The chain's CDR3 is CSVGGAAGETQYF. CDR3 sequence (DNA): TGCAGCGTTGGGGGGGCCGCTGGGGAGACCCAGTACTTC.

This chain uses TRBV6-1 with TRBJ2-7; D may correspond to TRBD1 or TRBD2 (5 bases each). Germline lookup yields CDR1 MNHNS and CDR2 SASEGT. This CDR3 spans 12 amino acids. V lost 8 bases, J lost 3 bases, and 11 bases lay in between. CDR3 amino acids: CASGDRYYEQYF. The CDR3 DNA sequence: TGTGCCAGCGGGGACCGCTACTACGAGCAGTACTTC.

The chain joins TRBV7-2 to TRBJ2-7; 7 nucleotides align to TRBD2. This CDR3 has 16 amino acids. The junction had 14 bases not matched to a gene; V was cut back by 3 bases and J by 6 bases. The V gene's germline CDR1 is SGHTA and CDR2 FQGNSA. The CDR3: CASSFALAGVSREQYF. Here the CDR3 DNA reads TGTGCCAGCAGCTTCGCCCTGGCGGGAGTATCGCGCGAGCAGTACTTC.

This rearrangement joins TRBV11-2 to TRBJ1-2; D uncertain. CDR1 and CDR2 (germline): SGHAT, FQNNGV. The length of the CDR3 is 14 residues. The ends were cut back, 5 bases at V and 7 bases at J, with 17 bases in the middle. The CDR3 coding sequence is TGTGCCAGCAGCCCCACCGGCTTCGTGGGTGGCTACACCTTC. Amino acid sequence: CASSPTGFVGGYTF.

With respect to this clone: Additional DNA sequences in this sample encode the identical CDR3. The chain recombines TRBV5-1 with TRBJ2-5; D gene unclear. Per germline, CDR1 SGHRS and CDR2 YFSETQ. V was shortened by 0 bases and J by 0 bases, with 6 bases between the two germline ends. The CDR3 has 14 residues. CDR3 nucleotide sequence: TGCGCCAGCAGCTTGGTTGCGGACCAAGAGACCCAGTACTTC. Amino acid sequence: CASSLVADQETQYF.

The rearrangement uses TRBV5-1 and TRBJ2-2; 7 bases match TRBD2. CDR3 length: 19 amino acids. The germline V gene encodes CDR1 SGHRS and CDR2 YFSETQ. V dropped 1 base and J dropped 4; count of bases not matched to a gene: 16. The chain's CDR3 is CASSLTGVRRTSGTGELFF. Written as DNA, the CDR3 is TGCGCCAGCAGCTTGACGGGGGTTCGGCGGACTAGTGGCACCGGGGAGCTGTTTTTT.

The chain links TRBV9 to TRBJ2-1; D may be TRBD1 or TRBD2 (5 bases each). CDR1 and CDR2 from the germline V gene are SGDLS and YYNGEE. V lost 7 bases, J lost 4 bases, and 15 bases lay in between. The CDR3 is 14 amino acids. Written as DNA, the CDR3 is TGTGCCAGCGCCCGCAGGGACGGATACAATGAGCAGTTCTTC. Its protein product is CASARRDGYNEQFF.

This chain links TRBV25-1 with TRBJ1-4; the match to TRBD1 covers 9 bases. The CDR3 runs to 15 residues. Looked up from germline, CDR1 is MGHDK and CDR2 is SYGVNS. V shed 3 bases, J shed 5 bases, and the junction held 4 bases outside the gene matches. The CDR3 here is CASSDPGTGNEKLFF. In DNA, the CDR3 is TGTGCCAGCAGTGACCCCGGGACAGGGAATGAAAAACTGTTTTTT.

The chain joins TRBV6-1 to TRBJ2-7; D perhaps matches TRBD2 (6 bases). V was clipped by 2 bases and J by 0 bases, with 14 bases between them. Germline CDR1 reads MNHNS; CDR2 reads SASEGT. This CDR3 has 16 residues. DNA of the CDR3: TGTGCCAGCAGTGAACGGAGGGGTTTCGGCTCCTACGAGCAGTACTTC. Residues: CASSERRGFGSYEQYF.

This chain joins TRBV5-4 and TRBJ2-7; D possibly matches TRBD1 or TRBD2 (6 bases each). The V and J ends lost 0 bases and 6 bases respectively, with 10 bases between them. The CDR3 spans 13 residues. CDR1 and CDR2 from the germline V gene are SGHNT and YYREEE (reference sequence). In DNA, the CDR3 is TGTGCCAGCAGCTTGGCGGGGGCATTCGAGCAGTACTTC. Its translation: CASSLAGAFEQYF. Based on the CDR3 plus reference TRBV5-4 and TRBJ2-7, the full variable domain is ETGVTQSPTHLIKTRGQQVTLRCSSQSGHNTVSWYQQALGQGPQFIFQYYREEENGRGNFPPRFSGLQFPNYSSELNVNALELDDSALYLCASSLAGAFEQYFGPGTRLTVT.

The chain joins TRBV27 to TRBJ1-1, with D perhaps matching TRBD1 (5 bases). Germline lookup yields CDR1 MNHEY and CDR2 SMNVEV (reference sequence). The CDR3 runs 15 residues. Trimming took 6 bases from V and 0 from J, leaving 14 bases between them. As DNA, the CDR3 is TGTGCCAGCAGCCCGGTCCAGGGCCTGAACACTGAAGCTTTCTTT. Its protein is CASSPVQGLNTEAFF.

The gene calls are TRBV10-2 and TRBJ2-3; TRBD2 agrees at 9 bases. This CDR3 region has 15 residues. Unmatched junction bases numbered 9, after V lost 4 bases and J lost 7 bases. Looked up from germline, CDR1 is WSHSY and CDR2 is SAAADI. The CDR3 coding sequence is TGCGCCAGCAGTGTTGGGACTAGCAGGCTCCATACGCAGTATTTT. Protein sequence: CASSVGTSRLHTQYF.

V gene TRBV30 combines with J gene TRBJ2-7; 11 positions agree with TRBD2. The CDR3 runs to 15 residues. V shed 0 bases and J 9 bases; nucleotides not matched to a gene: 10. Germline CDR1 GTSNPN, CDR2 SVGIG (reference sequence). In DNA form, the CDR3 reads TGTGCCTGGAGTGTACAGTCTAGCGGGAGGACAGCGCAGTACTTC. Residues: CAWSVQSSGRTAQYF.

The V and J genes are TRBV19 and TRBJ2-4; D gene uncertain. V was shortened by 4 bases and J by 1 base, with 11 bases between the two germline ends. Germline CDR1 LNHDA, CDR2 SQIVND (reference sequence). This CDR3 has 15 residues. In DNA, the CDR3 is TGTGCCAGTAGTAATTCACGGCCCGCCAAAAACATTCAGTACTTC. Translation: CASSNSRPAKNIQYF.

The chain recombines TRBV28 with TRBJ1-5; 10 bases map to TRBD1. V was pared by 6 bases and J by 7 bases, with 6 bases of the junction left unmatched. Germline CDR1 MDHEN, CDR2 SYDVKM. This CDR3 has 14 residues. CDR3 in DNA: TGTGCCAGCAGCCCGACAGGGGGCTGGCAGCCCCAGCATTTT. Translated, it gives CASSPTGGWQPQHF.